Below are 30 T cell receptor beta chains sequenced from a single sample in a study of T-cell memory formation after mild COVID-19. Using its own MiXCR run on the 5' RACE reads, TCRdb lists one record per CDR3 protein. In the table there are 300,000 to 400,000 distinct CDR3 sequences, 15% to 20% of which are singletons. Material for sequencing was PBMCs or a T cell subset sorted from them (not recorded which). These receptors all come from a man younger than 35 who had mild COVID-19 (a few samples of this study predate the infection). Cell type and time point are not known.

The table lists this clonotype with a few counts. The chain combines TRBV18 with TRBJ2-7; D is ambiguous. V was pared by 2 bases and J by 10 bases, with 21 bases between. The germline gives CDR1 KGHSH, CDR2 LQKENI. This CDR3 has 15 amino acids. This CDR3 reads CASSPNRQLPYSQYV. CDR3 DNA: TGTGCCAGCTCACCAAACCGGCAGCTTCCTTACTCTCAGTACGTC.

The V gene is TRBV7-2, the J gene TRBJ2-1; D ambiguous. Germline V gene lookup returns CDR1 SGHTA and CDR2 FQGNSA. V was shortened by 3 bases and J by 7 bases, with 19 bases between the two germline ends. The CDR3 has 16 residues. The CDR3 reads CASSFYKRSGRNEQFF. CDR3 nucleotides: TGTGCCAGCAGCTTCTATAAGAGGAGTGGTCGGAATGAGCAGTTCTTC.

This clonotype was recorded a few times. The rearrangement uses TRBV6-1 and TRBJ1-2; D is perhaps TRBD1 (5 bases). Trimming stripped 8 bases from V and 7 bases from J, with 14 bases between. CDR3 size: 12 residues. The V gene's germline CDR1 is MNHNS and CDR2 SASEGT. The chain's CDR3 is CASRRDSGGYTF. Written as DNA, the CDR3 is TGTGCCAGCCGAAGAGACAGCGGTGGCTACACCTTC.

The table lists this clonotype with a few counts. The genes are TRBV5-1 and TRBJ1-6; the match to TRBD1 covers 7 bases. Per the germline V gene, CDR1 is SGHRS and CDR2 is YFSETQ. CDR3 length: 14 residues. V gave up 2 bases and J gave up 10 bases; unmatched junction bases: 6. CDR3 sequence reads: CASSLETGYSPLHF. CDR3 DNA: TGCGCCAGCAGCTTAGAGACAGGGTACTCACCCCTCCACTTT.

The chain uses TRBV12-3 or TRBV12-4 and TRBJ1-5; 8 bases fit TRBD1. CDR3 size: 14 residues. V trimming: 5 bases; J trimming: 4 bases; junction bases outside the gene matches: 4. The CDR3 DNA follows: TGTGCCAGCAGTCGCGGGACAGGAAATCAGCCCCAGCATTTT. Its protein is CASSRGTGNQPQHF.

This clonotype turned up a few times. The chain couples TRBV7-8 to TRBJ2-2; possibly TRBD1 or TRBD2 for D (5 bases each). CDR3 length: 13 residues. V lost 1 base to trimming and J lost 7 bases, with 7 bases between them. CDR1 is SGHVS, CDR2 FQNEAQ, per germline. In DNA, the CDR3 is TGTGCCAGCAGCTTAGTTGGGGGCGGGGAGCTGTTTTTT. It encodes CASSLVGGGELFF.

The chain uses TRBV18 and TRBJ1-3; D remains ambiguous. Germline V CDR1 and CDR2: KGHSH, LQKENI. The CDR3 has 14 amino acids. Trimming took 1 base from V and 6 from J, leaving 10 bases between them. The CDR3 DNA sequence: TGTGCCAGCTCACCACTTCGCTTGGAAAACACCATATATTTT. Protein sequence: CASSPLRLENTIYF.

The chain is built from TRBV2 and TRBJ2-7; 10 positions agree with TRBD1. V gave up 7 bases and J gave up 5 bases; unmatched junction bases: 8. CDR1 is SNHLY, CDR2 FYNNEI, per germline. This CDR3 has 14 residues. In DNA, the CDR3 is TGTGCCAGCAACCCGGGACAGGGGAATGACGAGCAGTACTTC. It translates to CASNPGQGNDEQYF.

This chain uses TRBV25-1 with TRBJ1-2, with TRBD1 identical over 10 bases. CDR1 and CDR2 (germline): MGHDK, SYGVNS. The length of the CDR3 is 14 residues. V shed 3 bases and J 4 bases; nucleotides not matched to a gene: 2. The DNA of the CDR3 is TGTGCCAGCAGTGAGACAGGGGGCGGCTATGGCTACACCTTC. Translation: CASSETGGGYGYTF.

This clonotype was detected many times. This chain uses TRBV7-9 with TRBJ2-3; D is possibly TRBD1 (6 bases). Trimming stripped 8 bases from V and 3 bases from J, with 12 bases between. Germline V CDR1 and CDR2: SEHNR, FQNEAQ (reference sequence). The CDR3 length is 13 residues. CDR3: CASLGRGTDTQYF. The DNA of the CDR3 is TGTGCCAGCCTAGGCAGGGGTACAGATACGCAGTATTTT.

This chain uses TRBV29-1 with TRBJ2-4; 7 nucleotides match TRBD1. J lost 4 bases, V lost 7 bases, and 4 bases had no gene match. Germline CDR1 and CDR2: SQVTM and ANQGSEA. CDR3 length: 12 residues. CDR3 loop: CSAGQLKNIQYF. DNA for the CDR3: TGCAGCGCGGGACAGCTTAAAAACATTCAGTACTTC.

V usage is TRBV14 and J usage is TRBJ2-2; maybe TRBD2 (6 bases). The CDR3 is made up of 18 amino acids. Per the germline V gene, CDR1 is SGHDN and CDR2 is FVKESK. The V end lost 1 base, the J end lost 4 bases, and 19 bases lay between the germline ends. Here the CDR3 reads CASSQASNRRVGTGELFF. CDR3 bases: TGTGCCAGCAGCCAAGCGTCTAATAGGAGGGTTGGCACCGGGGAGCTGTTTTTT.

The rearrangement uses TRBV20-1 and TRBJ1-6; D remains ambiguous. Germline lookup yields CDR1 DFQATT and CDR2 SNEGSKA (reference sequence). Trimming took 3 bases from V and 6 from J, leaving 15 bases between them. The CDR3 is 15 amino acids. The CDR3 here is CSASSQGSGNSPLHF. The CDR3 region has the DNA TGCAGTGCTAGTAGCCAAGGGAGTGGTAATTCACCCCTCCACTTT.

This clonotype showed up just a few times. The rearrangement uses TRBV29-1 and TRBJ2-6, with D unresolved. CDR1 is SQVTM, CDR2 ANQGSEA, per germline. This CDR3 is built from 15 residues. V shed 4 bases and J shed 0 bases, with 10 bases lying between them. CDR3 nucleotides: TGCAGCGTTGCTGGGGAAAGCTCTGGGGCCAACGTCCTGACTTTC. Encoded protein: CSVAGESSGANVLTF.

This clonotype was seen more than once but under ten times. The chain couples TRBV12-3 or TRBV12-4 to TRBJ1-2, with TRBD1 matching 7 bases. J gave up 4 bases and V 7 bases, and 15 bases lay outside the gene matches. This CDR3 spans 16 amino acids. The CDR3 nucleotides are TGTGCCAGCAAAGACACAGGGGCGGCTACCCTCTATGGCTACACCTTC. This codes for CASKDTGAATLYGYTF.

The rearrangement links TRBV12-3 or TRBV12-4 to TRBJ1-2, with D tentatively TRBD1 (6 bases). V lost 5 bases, J lost 4 bases, and 14 bases lay in between. This CDR3 comprises 14 residues. CDR3 DNA sequence: TGTGCCAGCAGTCACGCCGGGGGGGCCTATGGCTACACCTTC. It codes for CASSHAGGAYGYTF.

The chain has TRBV19 and TRBJ2-1; a possible D gene is TRBD2 (6 bases). The germline gives CDR1 LNHDA, CDR2 SQIVND (reference sequence). V shed 5 bases and J shed 0 bases, with 11 bases lying between them. This CDR3 has 15 amino acids. The CDR3 DNA follows: TGTGCCAGTAGTGTAGCGGCGAGCTCCTACAATGAGCAGTTCTTC. It codes for CASSVAASSYNEQFF.

The chain couples TRBV11-3 to TRBJ2-5, with 8 bases fitting TRBD1. Looked up from germline, CDR1 is SGHNT and CDR2 is YENEEA. The CDR3 totals 16 residues. V lost 5 bases, J lost 2 bases, and 10 bases stayed unmatched. The CDR3 reads CASSRGGQVYQETQYF. The CDR3 DNA reads TGTGCCAGCAGCCGAGGGGGACAGGTTTATCAAGAGACCCAGTACTTC.

The chain carries TRBV4-1 and TRBJ2-4; 12 bases are shared with TRBD2. J lost 3 bases, V lost 5 bases, and 14 bases had no gene match. This CDR3 region has 19 residues. Germline CDR1 is MGHRA and CDR2 is YSYEKL. In DNA, the CDR3 is TGCGCCAGCAGCTCAGGGAGGCTAGCGGGGGGGCCGGACAAAAACATTCAGTACTTC. Protein sequence: CASSSGRLAGGPDKNIQYF.

This clonotype came up a few times. The chain employs TRBV4-1 and TRBJ1-1; no firm D call. Germline CDR1 is MGHRA and CDR2 is YSYEKL. The length of the CDR3 is 13 residues. Trimming left V 4 bases short and J 8 bases short, with 14 bases between. CDR3 coding DNA: TGCGCCAGCAGCCGAGGAAGAGGCGCGGAAGCTTTCTTT. Translating it yields CASSRGRGAEAFF.

This clonotype has only a few counts. The chain joins TRBV2 to TRBJ2-3; D unclear. The V end lost 8 bases, the J end lost 1 base, and 13 bases lay between the germline ends. The germline CDR1 and CDR2 sequences are SNHLY and FYNNEI. CDR3 length: 14 amino acids. The CDR3 region is CASRRLTRTDTQYF. As DNA, the CDR3 is TGTGCCAGCCGAAGGTTGACCCGCACAGATACGCAGTATTTT.

This clonotype was counted a few times. Here the CDR3 reads CSAREGTALYGYTF. The CDR3 region has the DNA TGCAGTGCTAGAGAGGGGACAGCACTCTATGGCTACACCTTC. The chain recombines TRBV20-1 with TRBJ1-2; TRBD1 matches at 7 bases. J was trimmed by 4 bases and V by 0 bases; bases with no gene match: 5. Germline V CDR1 and CDR2: DFQATT, SNEGSKA (reference sequence). CDR3 size: 14 residues.

V is TRBV30 and J is TRBJ2-5; D gene ambiguous. Germline values: CDR1 GTSNPN, CDR2 SVGIG (reference sequence). This CDR3 has 12 residues. V lost 2 bases and J lost 0, with 4 bases in between. The CDR3 DNA reads as TGTGCCTGGAGTCCGTACCAAGAGACCCAGTACTTC. It yields the protein CAWSPYQETQYF. Filled out from reference TRBV30 and TRBJ2-5, the complete variable domain reads SQTIHQWPATLVQPVGSPLSLECTVEGTSNPNLYWYRQAAGRGLQLLFYSVGIGQISSEVPQNLSASRPQDRQFILSSKKLLLSDSGFYLCAWSPYQETQYFGPGTRLLVL.

The chain recombines TRBV7-8 with TRBJ2-5; 8 nucleotides line up with TRBD1. The trim removed 5 bases at V and 1 base at J, leaving 9 bases unmatched. This CDR3 region has 16 residues. The germline V gene encodes CDR1 SGHVS and CDR2 FQNEAQ. DNA for the CDR3: TGTGCCAGCAGCCGCCGGGACAGGACCAGCCAAGAGACCCAGTACTTC. This sequence encodes CASSRRDRTSQETQYF.

This clonotype was seen ten or more times. The rearrangement uses TRBV2 and TRBJ2-1; D is perhaps TRBD2 (7 bases). Germline CDR1 SNHLY, CDR2 FYNNEI. This CDR3 is 12 amino acids long. The CDR3 is CAKGGGAEEQFF. For the CDR3, the DNA is TGTGCAAAGGGAGGGGGGGCCGAAGAGCAGTTCTTC.

This chain joins TRBV7-2 and TRBJ2-1; 10 bases map to TRBD2. Trimming cost V 4 bases and J 12 bases; bases outside gene matches: 15. This CDR3 is built from 16 residues. Per the germline V gene, CDR1 is SGHTA and CDR2 is FQGNSA. DNA for the CDR3: TGTGCCAGCAGCTCAAGTCGGCTAGCGGGGGAGTGGGGGCAGTTCTTC. Residues: CASSSSRLAGEWGQFF.

The chain couples TRBV10-1 to TRBJ2-1; maybe TRBD1 (5 bases). Per the germline V gene, CDR1 is WNHNN and CDR2 is SYGVQD (reference sequence). The CDR3 has 16 amino acids. The V gene lost 3 bases and the J gene lost 3 bases, with 15 bases spanning the gap. CDR3 loop: CASSEVGAESYNEQFF. The CDR3, as DNA: TGCGCCAGCAGTGAAGTTGGGGCCGAGAGCTACAATGAGCAGTTCTTC.

The rearrangement joins TRBV2 to TRBJ1-4; D perhaps matches TRBD1 (5 bases). This CDR3 contains 13 residues. V shed 8 bases and J shed 4 bases, with 11 bases lying between them. CDR1 and CDR2 (germline): SNHLY, FYNNEI. CDR3 amino acids: CASGGLINEKLFF. The DNA of the CDR3 is TGTGCCAGCGGGGGACTGATTAATGAAAAACTGTTTTTT.

This rearrangement joins TRBV3-1 to TRBJ1-2; no definite D call. From germline, CDR1 is LGHDT and CDR2 YNNKEL (reference sequence). The CDR3 is 13 amino acids. V was trimmed by 3 bases and J by 7 bases, leaving 12 bases between them. The CDR3 spells CASSQTEYGGYTF. CDR3 nucleotide sequence: TGTGCCAGCAGCCAGACGGAATATGGTGGCTACACCTTC. Drawing the rest from reference TRBV3-1 and TRBJ1-2, the complete variable domain is DTAVSQTPKYLVTQMGNDKSIKCEQNLGHDTMYWYKQDSKKFLKIMFSYNNKELIINETVPNRFSPKSPDKAHLNLHINSLELGDSAVYFCASSQTEYGGYTFGSGTRLTVV.

The CDR3 loop is CASSDGQPQETQYF. In DNA, the CDR3 is TGTGCCAGCAGCGACGGACAGCCTCAAGAGACCCAGTACTTC. The gene calls are TRBV7-3 and TRBJ2-5; tentative D call: TRBD1 (6 bases). The length of the CDR3 is 14 residues. The germline CDR1 and CDR2 sequences are SGHTA and FQGTGA. Deletions cut 5 bases from V and 2 bases from J, with 12 bases between.